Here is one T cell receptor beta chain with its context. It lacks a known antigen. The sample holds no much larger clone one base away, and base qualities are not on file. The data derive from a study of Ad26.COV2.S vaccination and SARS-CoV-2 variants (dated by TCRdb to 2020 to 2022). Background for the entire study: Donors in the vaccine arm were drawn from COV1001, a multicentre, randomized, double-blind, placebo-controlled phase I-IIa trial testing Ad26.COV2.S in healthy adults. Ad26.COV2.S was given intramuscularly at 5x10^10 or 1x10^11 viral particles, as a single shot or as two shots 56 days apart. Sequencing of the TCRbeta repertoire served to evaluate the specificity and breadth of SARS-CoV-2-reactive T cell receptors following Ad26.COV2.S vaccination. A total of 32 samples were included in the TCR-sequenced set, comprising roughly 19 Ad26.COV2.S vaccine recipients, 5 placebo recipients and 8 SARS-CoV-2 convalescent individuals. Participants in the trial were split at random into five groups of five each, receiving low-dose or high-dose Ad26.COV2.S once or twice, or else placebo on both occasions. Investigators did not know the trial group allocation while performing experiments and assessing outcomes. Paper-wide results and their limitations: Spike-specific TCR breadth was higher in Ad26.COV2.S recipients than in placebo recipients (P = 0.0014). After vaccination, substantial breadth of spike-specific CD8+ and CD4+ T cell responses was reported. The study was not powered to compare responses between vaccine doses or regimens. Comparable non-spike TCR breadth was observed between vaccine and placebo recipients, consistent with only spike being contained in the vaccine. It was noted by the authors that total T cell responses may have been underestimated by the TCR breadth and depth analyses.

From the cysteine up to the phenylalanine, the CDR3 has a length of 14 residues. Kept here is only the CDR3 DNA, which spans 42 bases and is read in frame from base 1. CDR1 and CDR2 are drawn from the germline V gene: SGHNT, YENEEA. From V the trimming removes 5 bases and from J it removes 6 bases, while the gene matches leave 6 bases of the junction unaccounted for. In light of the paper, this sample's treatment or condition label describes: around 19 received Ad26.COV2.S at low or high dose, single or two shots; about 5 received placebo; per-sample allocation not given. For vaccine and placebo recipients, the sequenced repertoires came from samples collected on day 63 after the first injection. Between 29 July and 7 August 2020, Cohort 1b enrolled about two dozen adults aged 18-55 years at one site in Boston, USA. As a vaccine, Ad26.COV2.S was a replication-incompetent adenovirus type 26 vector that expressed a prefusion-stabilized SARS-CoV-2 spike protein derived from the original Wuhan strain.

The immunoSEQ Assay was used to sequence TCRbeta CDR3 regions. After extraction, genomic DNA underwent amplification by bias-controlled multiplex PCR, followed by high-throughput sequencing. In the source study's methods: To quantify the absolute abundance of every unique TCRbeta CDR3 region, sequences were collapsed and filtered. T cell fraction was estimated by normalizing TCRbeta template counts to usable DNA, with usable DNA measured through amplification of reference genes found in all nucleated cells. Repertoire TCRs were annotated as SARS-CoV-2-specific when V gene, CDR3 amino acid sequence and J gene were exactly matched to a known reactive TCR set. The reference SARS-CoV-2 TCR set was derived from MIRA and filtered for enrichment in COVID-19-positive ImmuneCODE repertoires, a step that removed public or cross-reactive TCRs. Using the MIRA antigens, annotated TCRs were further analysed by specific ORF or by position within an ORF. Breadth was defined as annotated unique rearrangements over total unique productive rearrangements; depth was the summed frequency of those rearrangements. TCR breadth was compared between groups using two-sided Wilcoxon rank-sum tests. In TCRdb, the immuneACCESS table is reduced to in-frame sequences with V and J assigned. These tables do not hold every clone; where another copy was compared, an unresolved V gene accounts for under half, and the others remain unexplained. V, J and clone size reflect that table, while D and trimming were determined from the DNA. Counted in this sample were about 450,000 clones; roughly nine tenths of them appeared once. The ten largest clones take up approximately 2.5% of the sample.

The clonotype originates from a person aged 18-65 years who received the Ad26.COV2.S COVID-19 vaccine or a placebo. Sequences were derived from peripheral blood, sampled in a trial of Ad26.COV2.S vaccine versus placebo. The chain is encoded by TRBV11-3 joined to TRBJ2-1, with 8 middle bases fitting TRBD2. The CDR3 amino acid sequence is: CASSEVTSGNEQFF. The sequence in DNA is TGTGCCAGCAGCGAGGTCACTAGCGGCAATGAGCAGTTCTTC.